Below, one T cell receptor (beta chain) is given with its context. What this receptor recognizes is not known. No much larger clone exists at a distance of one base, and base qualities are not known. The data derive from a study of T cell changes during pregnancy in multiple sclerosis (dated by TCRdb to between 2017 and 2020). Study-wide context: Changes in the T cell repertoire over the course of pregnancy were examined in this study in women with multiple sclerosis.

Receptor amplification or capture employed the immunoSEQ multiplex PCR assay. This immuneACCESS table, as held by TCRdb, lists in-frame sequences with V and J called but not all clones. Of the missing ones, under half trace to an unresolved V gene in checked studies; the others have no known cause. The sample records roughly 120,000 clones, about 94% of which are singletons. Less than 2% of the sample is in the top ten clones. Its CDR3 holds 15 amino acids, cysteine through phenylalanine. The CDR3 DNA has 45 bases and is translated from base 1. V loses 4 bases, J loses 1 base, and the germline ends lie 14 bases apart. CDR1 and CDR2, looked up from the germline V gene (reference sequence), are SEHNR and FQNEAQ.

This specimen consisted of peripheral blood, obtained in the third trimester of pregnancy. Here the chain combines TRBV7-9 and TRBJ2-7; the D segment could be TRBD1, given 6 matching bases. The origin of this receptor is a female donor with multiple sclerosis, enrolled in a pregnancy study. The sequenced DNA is TGTGCCAGCAGCTCCGAAATTAGGGGGTCCTACGAGCAGTACTTC. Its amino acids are CASSSEIRGSYEQYF.